This paragraph covers one T cell receptor beta chain sequence. These data are taken from a study of technical replicates of blood from a few donors. Using immunoSEQ multiplex PCR, the repertoire was profiled, and TCRdb retains in-frame clones only, with some absent. The sample shows under 90,000 clones, around 94% of them seen only once. In germline, CDR1 is DFQATT, CDR2 SNEGSKA (reference sequence). The CDR3 spans 11 residues. V shed 6 bases and J shed 0 bases, with 3 bases lying between them. The genes are TRBV20-1 and TRBJ1-3; the D is unclear. Sample: T cells isolated from PBMCs. The source of this sequence is a human donor in good health. The CDR3 reads CSAFSGNTIYF. In DNA, the CDR3 is TGCAGTGCCTTCTCTGGAAACACCATATATTTT.